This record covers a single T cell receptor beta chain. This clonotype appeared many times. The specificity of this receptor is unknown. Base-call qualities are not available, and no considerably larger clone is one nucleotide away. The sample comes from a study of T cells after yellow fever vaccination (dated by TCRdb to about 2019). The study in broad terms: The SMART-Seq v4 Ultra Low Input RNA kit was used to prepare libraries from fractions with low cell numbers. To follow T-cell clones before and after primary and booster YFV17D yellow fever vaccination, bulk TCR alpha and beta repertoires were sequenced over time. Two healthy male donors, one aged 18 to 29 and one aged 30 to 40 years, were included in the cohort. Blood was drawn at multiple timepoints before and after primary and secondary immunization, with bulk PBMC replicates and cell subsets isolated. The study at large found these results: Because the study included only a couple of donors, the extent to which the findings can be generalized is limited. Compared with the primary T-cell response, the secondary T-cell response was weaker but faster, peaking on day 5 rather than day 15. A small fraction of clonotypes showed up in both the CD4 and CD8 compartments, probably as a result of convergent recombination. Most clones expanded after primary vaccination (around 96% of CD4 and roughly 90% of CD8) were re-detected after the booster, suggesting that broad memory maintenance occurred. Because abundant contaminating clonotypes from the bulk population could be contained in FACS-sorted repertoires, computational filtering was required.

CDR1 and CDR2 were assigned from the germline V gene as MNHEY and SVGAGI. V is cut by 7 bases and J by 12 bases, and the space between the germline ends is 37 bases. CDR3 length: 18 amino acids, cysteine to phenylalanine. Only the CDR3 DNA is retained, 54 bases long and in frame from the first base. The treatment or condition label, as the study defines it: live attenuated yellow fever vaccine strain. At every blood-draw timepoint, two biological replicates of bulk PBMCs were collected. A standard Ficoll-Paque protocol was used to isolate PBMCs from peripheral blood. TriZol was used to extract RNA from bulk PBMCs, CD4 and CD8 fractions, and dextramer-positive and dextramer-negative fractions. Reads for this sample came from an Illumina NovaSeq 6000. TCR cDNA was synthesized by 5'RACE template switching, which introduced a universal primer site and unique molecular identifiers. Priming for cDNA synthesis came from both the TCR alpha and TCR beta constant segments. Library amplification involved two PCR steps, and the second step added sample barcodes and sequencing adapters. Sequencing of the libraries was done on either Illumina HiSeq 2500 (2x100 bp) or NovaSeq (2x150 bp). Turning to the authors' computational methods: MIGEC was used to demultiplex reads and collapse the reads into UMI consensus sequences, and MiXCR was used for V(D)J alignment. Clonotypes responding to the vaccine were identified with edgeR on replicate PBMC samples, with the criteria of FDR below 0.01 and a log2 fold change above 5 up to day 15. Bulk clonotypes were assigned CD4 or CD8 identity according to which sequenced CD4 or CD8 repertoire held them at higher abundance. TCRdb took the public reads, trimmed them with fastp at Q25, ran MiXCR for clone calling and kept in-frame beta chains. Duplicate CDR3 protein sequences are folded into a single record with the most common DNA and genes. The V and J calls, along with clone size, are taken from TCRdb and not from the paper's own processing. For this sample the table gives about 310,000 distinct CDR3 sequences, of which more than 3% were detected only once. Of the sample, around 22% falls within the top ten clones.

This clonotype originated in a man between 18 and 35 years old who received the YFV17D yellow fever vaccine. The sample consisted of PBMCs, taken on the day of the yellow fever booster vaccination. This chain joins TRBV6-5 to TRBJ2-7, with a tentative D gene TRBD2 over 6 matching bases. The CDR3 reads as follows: CASIPTGTYPPDSPLWYF. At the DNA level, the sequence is TGTGCCAGCATCCCGACCGGGACTTATCCCCCTGATTCCCCATTGTGGTACTTC.